This T cell receptor beta chain derives from a study of blood T cell repertoires in COVID-19. Study-level background: Samples taken during acute and convalescent COVID-19 were collected in the United States, Italy and Spain. The analysed material was cDNA or gDNA that came from T cells, B-cell-depleted T cells, or PBMCs.

Germline V gene data show CDR1 as GTSNPN and CDR2 as SVGIG (reference sequence). The CDR3 consists of 13 residues. Losses at the gene ends were 2 bases for V and 8 bases for J; bases not matched to a gene: 6. The authors' processing: Estimated nucleated cell counts came from reference gene primer amplification. Repertoires were generated with immunoSEQ multiplex PCR, while TCRdb's copy carries only in-frame clones and drops some. The DNA was the basis for D and trimming; V, J and clone size are from that table. Of 40,000 to 55,000 clones in the sample, approximately 84% were seen once. Sequencing was performed on peripheral blood. The chain is built from TRBV30 and TRBJ1-5; TRBD1 agrees at 7 bases. This sequence was found in a man aged 45 to 65 with acute or convalescent COVID-19. Written as DNA, the CDR3 is TGTGCCTGGAGTTTACAGGGGTCGGAGCCCCAGCATTTT. This gives the protein CAWSLQGSEPQHF. The full variable domain, its missing parts supplied by reference TRBV30 and TRBJ1-5, is SQTIHQWPATLVQPVGSPLSLECTVEGTSNPNLYWYRQAAGRGLQLLFYSVGIGQISSEVPQNLSASRPQDRQFILSSKKLLLSDSGFYLCAWSLQGSEPQHFGDGTRLSIL.